These T cell receptor beta chains were read from a single sample in a study of glioma-infiltrating T cells after dendritic cell vaccination. Only in-frame clones appear in the TCRdb table, and some are missing; sequencing was by immunoSEQ multiplex PCR. The profile shows about 92,000 clones, 80% to 90% of them singletons. This material consisted of blood, taken before dendritic cell vaccination. Every receptor here comes from a human donor with glioblastoma. Both conserved end residues are part of each CDR3. A D gene is named only where the DNA matches it firmly. Size values are once, few and many counts, or a class for expanded clones, and some rows have none.

abundance	d_gene	v_gene	j_gene	CDR3aa	CDR3nt
.	.	TRBV13	TRBJ2-7	CASSLPYEGPSLGEQYF	TGTGCCAGCAGCTTACCTTACGAGGGCCCATCACTGGGGGAGCAGTACTTC
.	TRBD2	TRBV7-9	TRBJ2-7	CASGLAGAYEQYF	TGTGCCAGCGGGCTAGCGGGGGCCTACGAGCAGTACTTC
.	.	TRBV5-6	TRBJ2-7	CASSLTVPYEQYF	TGTGCCAGCAGCTTAACAGTTCCCTACGAGCAGTACTTC
.	.	TRBV14	TRBJ2-7	CASSHGIEQYF	TGTGCCAGCAGCCACGGGATCGAGCAGTACTTC
few	.	TRBV7-2	TRBJ2-7	CASSLEGGYEQYF	TGTGCCAGCAGCTTAGAGGGCGGGTACGAGCAGTACTTC
.	TRBD1	TRBV9	TRBJ2-7	CASSVGGQGASYEQYF	TGTGCCAGCAGCGTAGGGGGACAGGGGGCGTCCTACGAGCAGTACTTC
.	TRBD2	TRBV19	TRBJ2-5	CASSMGLAGVETQYF	TGTGCCAGTAGTATGGGTCTAGCGGGAGTGGAGACCCAGTACTTC
.	TRBD1	TRBV6-5	TRBJ2-7	CASTPGQGIYEQYF	TGTGCCAGCACCCCAGGACAGGGAATCTACGAGCAGTACTTC
.	.	TRBV5-4	TRBJ1-5	CASSRAPEGQPQHF	TGTGCCAGCAGCAGAGCCCCGGAGGGGCAGCCCCAGCATTTT
.	.	TRBV6-1	TRBJ2-1	CASSEGHNEQFF	TGTGCCAGCAGTGAAGGGCACAATGAGCAGTTCTTC
.	.	TRBV6-1	TRBJ1-2	CASSEARGSYGYTF	TGTGCCAGCAGTGAAGCAAGGGGCAGCTATGGCTACACCTTC
.	TRBD1	TRBV19	TRBJ2-7	CASSMTGSTYEQYF	TGTGCCAGTAGTATGACAGGGAGCACCTACGAGCAGTACTTC
few	TRBD1	TRBV7-6	TRBJ2-1	CASSWTGAANEQFF	TGTGCCAGCAGCTGGACAGGGGCGGCAAATGAGCAGTTCTTC
.	.	TRBV4-3	TRBJ1-6	CASSQGTLVNSPLHF	TGCGCCAGCAGCCAAGGGACACTTGTAAATTCACCCCTCCACTTT
.	.	TRBV5-1	TRBJ1-1	CASSSGEGDTEAFF	TGCGCCAGCAGCTCCGGGGAGGGGGACACTGAAGCTTTCTTT
few	.	TRBV18	TRBJ1-1	CASSGSIMSQNTEAFF	TGTGCCAGCTCAGGGAGTATAATGTCGCAGAACACTGAAGCTTTCTTT
.	TRBD1	TRBV6-6	TRBJ2-3	CASSARQGATDTQYF	TGTGCCAGCAGTGCCCGACAGGGGGCCACAGATACGCAGTATTTT
.	.	TRBV7-2	TRBJ1-1	CASSLVFRNTEAFF	TGTGCCAGCAGCTTAGTCTTCAGAAACACTGAAGCTTTCTTT
.	TRBD1	TRBV7-2	TRBJ1-2	CASSPRGQNYGYTF	TGTGCCAGCAGCCCCAGGGGACAGAACTATGGCTACACCTTC
.	TRBD2	TRBV7-3	TRBJ2-1	CASSLTSGRAINEQFF	TGTGCCAGCAGCTTAACGAGCGGGAGGGCCATCAATGAGCAGTTCTTC